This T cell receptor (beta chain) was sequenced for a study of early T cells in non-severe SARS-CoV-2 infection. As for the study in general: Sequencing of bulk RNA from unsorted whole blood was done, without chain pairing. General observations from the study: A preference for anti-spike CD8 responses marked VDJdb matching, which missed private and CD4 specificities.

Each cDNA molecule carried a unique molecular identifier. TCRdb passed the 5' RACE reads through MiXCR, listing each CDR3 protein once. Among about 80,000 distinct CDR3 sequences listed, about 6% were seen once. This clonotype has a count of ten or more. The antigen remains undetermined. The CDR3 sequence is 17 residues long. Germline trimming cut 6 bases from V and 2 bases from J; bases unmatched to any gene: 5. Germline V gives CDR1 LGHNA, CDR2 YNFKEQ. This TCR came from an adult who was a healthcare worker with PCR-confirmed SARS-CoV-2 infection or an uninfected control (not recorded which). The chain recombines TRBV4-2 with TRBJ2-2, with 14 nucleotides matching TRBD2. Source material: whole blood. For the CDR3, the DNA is TGTGCCAGCAGGCGACTAGCGGGAGGGTCCAACACCGGGGAGCTGTTTTTT. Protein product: CASRRLAGGSNTGELFF.